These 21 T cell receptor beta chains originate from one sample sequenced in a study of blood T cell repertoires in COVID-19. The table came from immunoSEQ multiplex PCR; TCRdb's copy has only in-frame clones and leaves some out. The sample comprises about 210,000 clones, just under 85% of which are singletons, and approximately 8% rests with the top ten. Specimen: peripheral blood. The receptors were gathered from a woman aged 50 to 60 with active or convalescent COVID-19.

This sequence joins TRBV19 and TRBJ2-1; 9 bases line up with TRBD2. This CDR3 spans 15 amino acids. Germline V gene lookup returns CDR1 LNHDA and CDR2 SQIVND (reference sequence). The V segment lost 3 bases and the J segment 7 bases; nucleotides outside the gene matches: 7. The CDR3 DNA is TGTGCCAGTAGTATGCGAGGCGGGAGGGTGAATGAGCAGTTCTTC. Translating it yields CASSMRGGRVNEQFF.

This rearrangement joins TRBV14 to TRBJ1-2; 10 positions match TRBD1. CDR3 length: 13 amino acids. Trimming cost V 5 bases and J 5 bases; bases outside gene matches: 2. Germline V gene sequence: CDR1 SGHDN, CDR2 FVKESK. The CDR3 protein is CASSSDRGYGYTF. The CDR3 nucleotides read TGTGCCAGCAGCTCGGACAGGGGGTATGGCTACACCTTC.

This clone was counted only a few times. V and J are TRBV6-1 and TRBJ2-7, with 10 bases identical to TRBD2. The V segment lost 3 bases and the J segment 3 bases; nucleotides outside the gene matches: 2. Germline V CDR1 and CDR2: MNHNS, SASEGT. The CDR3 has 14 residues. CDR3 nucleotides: TGTGCCAGCAGTGAGGCTAGCGGGGGCTACGAGCAGTACTTC. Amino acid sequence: CASSEASGGYEQYF.

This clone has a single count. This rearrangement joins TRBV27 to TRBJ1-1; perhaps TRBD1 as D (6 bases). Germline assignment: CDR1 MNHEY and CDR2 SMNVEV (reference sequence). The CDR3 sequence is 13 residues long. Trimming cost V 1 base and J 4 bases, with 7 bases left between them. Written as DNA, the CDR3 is TGTGCCAGCAGTTTATTCAGGGGCACTGAAGCTTTCTTT. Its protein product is CASSLFRGTEAFF.

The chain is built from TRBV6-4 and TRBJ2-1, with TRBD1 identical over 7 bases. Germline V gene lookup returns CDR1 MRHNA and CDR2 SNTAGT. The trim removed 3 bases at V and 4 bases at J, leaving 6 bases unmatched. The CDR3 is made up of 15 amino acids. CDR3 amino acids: CASSDRGDSYNEQFF. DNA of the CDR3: TGTGCCAGCAGTGATAGAGGGGACAGTTACAATGAGCAGTTCTTC.

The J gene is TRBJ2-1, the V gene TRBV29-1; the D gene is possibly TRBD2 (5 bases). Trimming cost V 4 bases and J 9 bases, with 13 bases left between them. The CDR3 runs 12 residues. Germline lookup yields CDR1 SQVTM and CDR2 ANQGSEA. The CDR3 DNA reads TGCAGCGTTGTTCCGGGGTGGAGTGAGCAGTTCTTC. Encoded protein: CSVVPGWSEQFF.

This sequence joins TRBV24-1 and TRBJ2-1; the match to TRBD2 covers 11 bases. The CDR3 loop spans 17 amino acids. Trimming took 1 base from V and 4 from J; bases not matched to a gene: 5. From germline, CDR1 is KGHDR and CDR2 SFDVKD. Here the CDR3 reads CATSDFETSGTYNEQFF. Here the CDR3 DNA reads TGTGCCACCAGTGATTTTGAGACTAGCGGGACGTACAATGAGCAGTTCTTC.

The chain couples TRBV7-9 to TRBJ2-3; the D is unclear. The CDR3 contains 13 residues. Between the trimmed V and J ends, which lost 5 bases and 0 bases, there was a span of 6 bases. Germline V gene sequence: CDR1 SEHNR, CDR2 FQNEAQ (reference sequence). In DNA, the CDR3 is TGTGCCAGCAGCCTCGGGAGCACAGATACGCAGTATTTT. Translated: CASSLGSTDTQYF.

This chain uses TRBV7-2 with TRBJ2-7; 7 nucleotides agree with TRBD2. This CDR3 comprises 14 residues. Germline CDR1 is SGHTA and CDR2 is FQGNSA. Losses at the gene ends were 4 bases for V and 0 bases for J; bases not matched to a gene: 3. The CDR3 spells CASSWGGVSYEQYV. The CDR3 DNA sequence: TGTGCCAGCAGCTGGGGGGGGGTCTCCTACGAGCAGTACGTC.

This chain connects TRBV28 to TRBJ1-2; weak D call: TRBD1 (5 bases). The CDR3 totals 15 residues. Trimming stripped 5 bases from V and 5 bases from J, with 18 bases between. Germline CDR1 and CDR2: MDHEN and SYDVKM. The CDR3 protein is CASSRTGLGTYGYTF. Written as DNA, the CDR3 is TGTGCCAGCAGTCGCACAGGTCTTGGGACTTATGGCTACACCTTC.

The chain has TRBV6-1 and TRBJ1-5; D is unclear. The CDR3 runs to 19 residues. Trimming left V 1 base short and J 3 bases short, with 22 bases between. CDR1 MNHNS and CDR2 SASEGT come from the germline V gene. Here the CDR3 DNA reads TGTGCCAGCAGTGAAGGGGTCGGACTGACCATGAGGAACAATCAGCCCCAGCATTTT. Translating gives CASSEGVGLTMRNNQPQHF.

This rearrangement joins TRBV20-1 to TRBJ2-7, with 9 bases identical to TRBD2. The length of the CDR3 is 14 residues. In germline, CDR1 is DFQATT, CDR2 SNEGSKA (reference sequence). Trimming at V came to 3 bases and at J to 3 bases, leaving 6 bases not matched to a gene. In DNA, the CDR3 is TGCAGTGCTAGTGCGCTAGCGGGAAACTACGAGCAGTACTTC. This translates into CSASALAGNYEQYF.

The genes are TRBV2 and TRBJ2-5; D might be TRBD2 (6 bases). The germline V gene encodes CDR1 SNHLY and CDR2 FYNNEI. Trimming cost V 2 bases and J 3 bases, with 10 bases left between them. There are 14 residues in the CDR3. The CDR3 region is CASSEISGKETQYF. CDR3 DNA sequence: TGTGCCAGCAGTGAAATTAGCGGCAAAGAGACCCAGTACTTC.

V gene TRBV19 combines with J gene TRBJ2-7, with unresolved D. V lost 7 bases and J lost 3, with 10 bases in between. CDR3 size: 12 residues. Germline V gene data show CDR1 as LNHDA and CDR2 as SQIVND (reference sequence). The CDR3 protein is CASIRERYEQYF. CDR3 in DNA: TGTGCCAGTATACGAGAACGCTACGAGCAGTACTTC.

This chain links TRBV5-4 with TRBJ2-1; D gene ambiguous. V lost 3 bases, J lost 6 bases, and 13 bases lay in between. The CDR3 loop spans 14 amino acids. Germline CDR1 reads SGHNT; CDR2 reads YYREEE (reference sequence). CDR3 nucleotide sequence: TGTGCCAGCAGCTCCCGACTTCTGATCAATGAGCAGTTCTTC. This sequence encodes CASSSRLLINEQFF. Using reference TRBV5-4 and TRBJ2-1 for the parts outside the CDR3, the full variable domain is ETGVTQSPTHLIKTRGQQVTLRCSSQSGHNTVSWYQQALGQGPQFIFQYYREEENGRGNFPPRFSGLQFPNYSSELNVNALELDDSALYLCASSSRLLINEQFFGPGTRLTVL.

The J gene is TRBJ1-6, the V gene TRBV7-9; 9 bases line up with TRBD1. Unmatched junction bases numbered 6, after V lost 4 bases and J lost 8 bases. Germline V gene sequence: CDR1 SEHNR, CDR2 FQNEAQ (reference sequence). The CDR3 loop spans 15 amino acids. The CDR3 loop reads CASSSGTGWDSPLHF. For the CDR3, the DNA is TGTGCCAGCAGCTCCGGGACAGGGTGGGATTCACCCCTCCACTTT.

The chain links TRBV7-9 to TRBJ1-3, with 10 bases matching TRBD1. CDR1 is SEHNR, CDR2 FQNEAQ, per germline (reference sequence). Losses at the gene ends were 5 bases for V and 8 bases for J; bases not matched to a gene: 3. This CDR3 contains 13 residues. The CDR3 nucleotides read TGTGCCAGCAGCCGAGGGACAGGGGACACCATATATTTT. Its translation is CASSRGTGDTIYF.

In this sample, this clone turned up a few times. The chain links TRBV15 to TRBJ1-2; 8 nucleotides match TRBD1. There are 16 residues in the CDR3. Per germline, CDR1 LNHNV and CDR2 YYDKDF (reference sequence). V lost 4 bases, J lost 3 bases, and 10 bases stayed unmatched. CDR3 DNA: TGTGCCACCAGCACAAGACAGGGGACAATGGACTATGGCTACACCTTC. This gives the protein CATSTRQGTMDYGYTF.

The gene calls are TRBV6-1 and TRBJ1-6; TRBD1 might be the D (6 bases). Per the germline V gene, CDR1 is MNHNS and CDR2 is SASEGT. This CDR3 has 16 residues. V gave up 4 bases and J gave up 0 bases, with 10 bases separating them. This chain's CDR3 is CASSATGSSYNSPLHF. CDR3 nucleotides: TGTGCCAGCAGTGCGACAGGCAGCTCCTATAATTCACCCCTCCACTTT.

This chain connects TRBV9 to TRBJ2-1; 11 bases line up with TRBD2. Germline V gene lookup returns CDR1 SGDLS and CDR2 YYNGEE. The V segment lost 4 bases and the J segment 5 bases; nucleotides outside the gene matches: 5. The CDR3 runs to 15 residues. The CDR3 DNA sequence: TGTGCCAGCAGCCCGGGACTAGCGGACCACAATGAGCAGTTCTTC. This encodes CASSPGLADHNEQFF.

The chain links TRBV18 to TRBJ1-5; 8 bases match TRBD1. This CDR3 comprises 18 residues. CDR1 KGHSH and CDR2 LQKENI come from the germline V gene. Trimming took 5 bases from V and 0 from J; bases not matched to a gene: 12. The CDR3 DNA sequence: TGTGCCAGCTCAGCCCTCGGGACAGGAGCTTATAGCAATCAGCCCCAGCATTTT. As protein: CASSALGTGAYSNQPQHF.